Listed below are T cell receptor beta chains from one sample, sequenced in a study of blood T cell repertoires in COVID-19. Method: immunoSEQ multiplex PCR; TCRdb's copy keeps in-frame clones and lacks some. The table shows about 670,000 clones, with around 90% occurring only once. Source material: peripheral blood. The receptors derive from a woman aged 18-29 years with acute or convalescent COVID-19. Both conserved end residues are part of each CDR3. D genes are given only for firm matches. Clone size, where shown, is once, few, many, or a class for clones that have expanded.

TRBJ1-1 | TRBV2 | TRBD1 | - | TGTGCCAGCAGTAAACCTGGGACAGGCGAAGCTTTCTTT | CASSKPGTGEAFF
TRBJ2-3 | TRBV27 | TRBD2 | - | TGTGCCAGCAGCCTAGCGGGACAGCCCACAGATACGCAGTATTTT | CASSLAGQPTDTQYF
TRBJ1-6 | TRBV6-5 | TRBD1 | - | TGTGCCAGCAGTTACTCGAGTACAGGGGTGTCACCCCTCCACTTT | CASSYSSTGVSPLHF
TRBJ2-7 | TRBV12-3/TRBV12-4 | TRBD1 | - | TGTGCCAGCAGTGGGGGGACAGGAGACGAGCAGTACTTC | CASSGGTGDEQYF
TRBJ2-1 | TRBV7-9 | TRBD1 | - | TGTGCCAGCAGATCGGGGACAGGGGCCCACACTGAGCAGTTCTTC | CASRSGTGAHTEQFF
TRBJ2-2 | TRBV11-3 | - | - | TGTGCCAGCACTCGGGGCGGGGGCCTTTCCGGGGAGCTGTTTTTT | CASTRGGGLSGELFF
TRBJ2-7 | TRBV2 | TRBD1 | - | TGTGCCAGCAGTTCGGACAGGGGAGGAAGCTACGAGCAGTACTTC | CASSSDRGGSYEQYF
TRBJ2-2 | TRBV7-2 | - | - | TGTGCCAGCAGCTCCGTAAACACCGGGGAGCTGTTTTTT | CASSSVNTGELFF
TRBJ2-7 | TRBV29-1 | - | - | TGCAGCGTTGAGAACGACGGGAACTCCTACGAGCAGTACTTC | CSVENDGNSYEQYF
TRBJ1-3 | TRBV4-1 | - | few | TGCGCCAGCAGCCTTAAACCCAGGGACTCTGGAAACACCATATATTTT | CASSLKPRDSGNTIYF
TRBJ2-5 | TRBV18 | - | - | TGTGCCAGCTCACCAGACTTTGTCGGGAGAGAGACCCAGTACTTC | CASSPDFVGRETQYF
TRBJ1-5 | TRBV9 | TRBD1 | - | TGTGCCAGCAGTCCGGGACAGGGAGGATTAGGGTGTCAGCCCCAGCATTTT | CASSPGQGGLGCQPQHF
TRBJ2-3 | TRBV2 | - | - | TGTGCCAGCAGTGATAACACAGATACGCAGTATTTT | CASSDNTDTQYF
TRBJ1-3 | TRBV28 | - | - | TGTGCCAGCAGGGCCCCGGAGTATAGAGCCGTCTCCGGAAACACCATATATTTT | CASRAPEYRAVSGNTIYF
TRBJ1-2 | TRBV7-9 | - | - | TGTGCCAGCAGCTCCAACAGATTAGCTAACTATGGCTACACCTTC | CASSSNRLANYGYTF
TRBJ1-1 | TRBV6-6 | - | - | TGTGCCAGCAGTTACGATAGCAAGAACACTGAAGCTTTCTTT | CASSYDSKNTEAFF
TRBJ1-2 | TRBV29-1 | - | - | TGCAGCGTTGAAGAGAGGGTCTATGGCTACACCTTC | CSVEERVYGYTF
TRBJ2-1 | TRBV6-5 | - | - | TGTGCCAGCAGCTCTAGAGAGGGCGATGAGCAGTTCTTC | CASSSREGDEQFF
TRBJ1-1 | TRBV6-5 | - | - | TGTGCCAGCAGGAGGGATGCTGAGGCTTTCTTT | CASRRDAEAFF
TRBJ1-2 | TRBV28 | TRBD1 | - | TGTGCCAGCAGCTCCTTGGGACAGGGGTCGGGTGGCTACACCTTC | CASSSLGQGSGGYTF
TRBJ1-5 | TRBV6-4 | - | - | TGTGCCAGCAGTGCCCTCTCGGGGGGGCGGGCTCAGCCCCAGCATTTT | CASSALSGGRAQPQHF
TRBJ2-2 | TRBV27 | TRBD1 | - | TGTGCCAGCAGTTCACAGGGGCCTGGGAAGCTGTTTTTT | CASSSQGPGKLFF
TRBJ2-7 | TRBV30 | - | - | TGTGCCTGGGAGCTCGTGGGAGTCGGTGAGCAGTACTTC | CAWELVGVGEQYF
TRBJ1-2 | TRBV6-6 | - | - | TGTGCCAGCAGGCCACAGGGAAACTATGGCTACACCTTC | CASRPQGNYGYTF
TRBJ2-7 | TRBV14 | - | few | TGTGCCAGCAGCCAGGGAGGGAGACAGGGGTGGTACGAGCAGTACTTC | CASSQGGRQGWYEQYF
TRBJ1-4 | TRBV5-1 | TRBD1 | - | TGCGCCAGCAGCCCCGGGACAGGGATTTACGAAAAACTGTTTTTT | CASSPGTGIYEKLFF
TRBJ2-1 | TRBV14 | - | - | TGTGCCAGCACAGGGACACCTCACAATGAGCAGTTCTTC | CASTGTPHNEQFF
TRBJ1-1 | TRBV4-1 | - | - | TGCGCCAGCAGCCAAGGGTGGGGGGGGAAGGCTGAAGCTTTCTTT | CASSQGWGGKAEAFF
TRBJ2-1 | TRBV19 | - | - | TGTGCCAGTAGTATAGTAGGGGCGCAGATGAATGAGCAGTTCTTC | CASSIVGAQMNEQFF